Following are 18 T cell receptor beta chains from one sample sequenced in a study of T-cell memory formation after mild COVID-19. A single record per CDR3 protein comes from TCRdb applying MiXCR to the 5' RACE reads. The sample has 190,000 or so distinct CDR3 sequences, around 25% seen once. Sequencing input: PBMCs or a T cell subset sorted from them (not recorded which). The receptors here all came from an adult woman who had mild COVID-19 (a few samples of this study predate the infection). Cell type and time point are not known.

This clonotype has just a few counts. This chain links TRBV11-2 with TRBJ1-1; 7 bases are a match to TRBD1. From germline, CDR1 is SGHAT and CDR2 FQNNGV. The trim removed 5 bases at V and 3 bases at J, leaving 6 bases unmatched. CDR3 size: 14 residues. CDR3 amino acids: CASSRDRVDTEAFF. CDR3 coding DNA: TGTGCCAGCAGCCGTGACAGGGTGGACACTGAAGCTTTCTTT.

The chain has TRBV5-1 and TRBJ2-5; D is possibly TRBD1 (5 bases). Per the germline V gene, CDR1 is SGHRS and CDR2 is YFSETQ. The V and J ends lost 1 base and 14 bases respectively, with 15 bases between them. The CDR3 length is 12 residues. As DNA, the CDR3 is TGCGCCAGCAGCTTGTCTGGTGCCCAGGGATACTTC. Protein product: CASSLSGAQGYF.

The chain joins TRBV30 to TRBJ1-6, with TRBD1 as a possible D gene (6 bases). The CDR3 is made up of 15 amino acids. With 0 bases removed from V and 7 bases from J, the gap between germline ends came to 13 bases. CDR1 is GTSNPN and CDR2 is SVGIG in the germline V gene (reference sequence). DNA of the CDR3: TGTGCCTGGAGTGTACAGGGCCTCGAGAATTCACCCCTCCACTTT. This sequence encodes CAWSVQGLENSPLHF.

The chain is built from TRBV11-3 and TRBJ2-1; D is perhaps TRBD2 (7 bases). The V end was cut by 5 bases, the J end by 4 bases, with 12 bases between. Germline V gives CDR1 SGHNT, CDR2 YENEEA. This CDR3 contains 14 residues. The CDR3 here is CASSPGGPYNEQFF. DNA for the CDR3: TGTGCCAGCAGCCCGGGGGGCCCTTACAATGAGCAGTTCTTC.

As regards this clonotype: Its ends do not fully match the called genes, so a read error is possible. This chain joins TRBV4-1 and TRBJ2-3, with 8 bases that match TRBD2. This CDR3 contains 15 residues. Germline CDR1 reads MGHRA; CDR2 reads YSYEKL. CDR3 sequence reads: CDSSQERGLGDTQYF. As DNA, the CDR3 is TGCGACAGCAGCCAAGAGCGGGGGCTGGGAGATACGCAGTATTTT.

This clonotype came up a few times. This chain joins TRBV14 and TRBJ2-7; perhaps TRBD2 as D (5 bases). V was clipped by 5 bases and J by 3 bases, with 14 bases between them. The CDR3 sequence is 14 residues long. Germline assignment: CDR1 SGHDN and CDR2 FVKESK. Written as DNA, the CDR3 is TGTGCCAGCAGCTTTGCGGACTGGAACTACGAGCAGTACTTC. Its protein is CASSFADWNYEQYF.

This chain joins TRBV5-4 and TRBJ1-3; D possibly corresponds to TRBD1 (5 bases). V lost 3 bases, J lost 0 bases, and 13 bases lay in between. Germline CDR1 is SGHNT and CDR2 is YYREEE (reference sequence). The CDR3 is 16 amino acids. DNA of the CDR3: TGTGCCAGCAGCTCAGATCGGGACCGCTCTGGAAACACCATATATTTT. Protein sequence: CASSSDRDRSGNTIYF.

V usage is TRBV2 and J usage is TRBJ2-1; D might be TRBD1 (6 bases). Germline loops: CDR1 SNHLY, CDR2 FYNNEI. V lost 6 bases and J lost 9, with 15 bases in between. The length of the CDR3 is 13 residues. DNA of the CDR3: TGTGCCAGCAGCAGAGACAGGTCCCGTGAGCAGTTCTTC. The encoded protein is CASSRDRSREQFF.

The rearrangement links TRBV10-3 to TRBJ2-1, with TRBD1 identical over 8 bases. The CDR3 covers 14 residues. Germline CDR1 and CDR2: ENHRY and SYGVKD. V dropped 6 bases and J dropped 6; count of bases not matched to a gene: 7. This CDR3 reads CAISGQGQPNEQFF. DNA of the CDR3: TGTGCCATCAGCGGACAGGGACAACCCAATGAGCAGTTCTTC.

This clonotype was recorded a few times. The chain combines TRBV6-2 or TRBV6-3 with TRBJ2-5; 7 bases match TRBD1. The CDR3 loop spans 15 amino acids. V gave up 6 bases and J gave up 2 bases; unmatched junction bases: 9. Germline V gene lookup returns CDR1 MNHEY and CDR2 SVGEGT. The CDR3 loop is CASSPIRDSQETQYF. CDR3 sequence (DNA): TGTGCCAGCAGCCCCATTCGGGACAGTCAAGAGACCCAGTACTTC.

J is TRBJ2-1 and V is TRBV7-2; the match to TRBD2 covers 8 bases. Germline loops: CDR1 SGHTA, CDR2 FQGNSA. This CDR3 has 15 amino acids. V was pared by 5 bases and J by 5 bases, with 8 bases of the junction left unmatched. The chain's CDR3 is CASSLYSGNHNEQFF. CDR3 sequence (DNA): TGTGCCAGCAGCCTTTATAGCGGGAATCACAATGAGCAGTTCTTC.

The V and J genes are TRBV18 and TRBJ2-3; weak D call: TRBD1 (5 bases). The CDR3 totals 14 residues. V was cut by 2 bases and J by 2 bases, with 8 bases left in between. CDR1 is KGHSH and CDR2 is LQKENI in the germline V gene. CDR3 loop: CASSPGRVTDTQYF. Written as DNA, the CDR3 is TGTGCCAGCTCACCAGGCAGGGTCACAGATACGCAGTATTTT.

The chain uses TRBV7-8 and TRBJ2-7; the match to TRBD1 covers 11 bases. Trimming removed 4 bases from V and 0 bases from J; junction bases left unmatched: 8. Germline CDR1 reads SGHVS; CDR2 reads FQNEAQ. The CDR3 consists of 17 residues. The CDR3 sequence is CASSSRTGGALSYEQYF. For the CDR3, the DNA is TGTGCCAGCAGCTCACGGACAGGGGGCGCACTCTCCTACGAGCAGTACTTC. Filled out from reference TRBV7-8 and TRBJ2-7, the complete variable domain reads GAGVSQSPRYKVAKRGQDVALRCDPISGHVSLFWYQQALGQGPEFLTYFQNEAQLDKSGLPSDRFFAERPEGSVSTLKIQRTQQEDSAVYLCASSSRTGGALSYEQYFGPGTRLTVT.

This rearrangement joins TRBV14 to TRBJ1-1; D unresolved. The length of the CDR3 is 14 residues. Germline CDR1 and CDR2: SGHDN and FVKESK. Trimming pared 1 base from V and 0 bases from J, leaving 6 bases between. The CDR3 region has the DNA TGTGCCAGCAGCCAAGTGACACTGAACACTGAAGCTTTCTTT. Translation: CASSQVTLNTEAFF.

This clonotype came up a few times. The rearrangement joins TRBV7-9 to TRBJ2-7, with a tentative D call TRBD1 (6 bases). Germline CDR1 is SEHNR and CDR2 is FQNEAQ (reference sequence). There are 16 residues in the CDR3. Trimming stripped 1 base from V and 5 bases from J, with 18 bases between. Here the CDR3 reads CASSLVEPRGGHEQYF. The CDR3 nucleotides read TGTGCCAGCAGCTTAGTGGAGCCCAGGGGTGGTCACGAGCAGTACTTC.

This sequence joins TRBV7-9 and TRBJ2-7; 10 nucleotides agree with TRBD2. V gave up 5 bases and J gave up 2 bases; unmatched junction bases: 6. Germline V gene data show CDR1 as SEHNR and CDR2 as FQNEAQ (reference sequence). This CDR3 comprises 15 residues. CDR3 in DNA: TGTGCCAGCAGCCGTCCTAGCGGGGGCCCCTACGAGCAGTACTTC. This gives the protein CASSRPSGGPYEQYF.

The V and J genes are TRBV7-9 and TRBJ2-4; TRBD1 or TRBD2 may be the D gene (5 bases each). With 1 base removed from V and 6 bases from J, the gap between germline ends came to 13 bases. The CDR3 is 15 residues long. CDR1 and CDR2 (germline): SEHNR, FQNEAQ (reference sequence). This CDR3 is CASSLVPRDGNIQYF. The CDR3 DNA is TGTGCCAGCAGCTTAGTTCCCAGGGACGGAAACATTCAGTACTTC.

The genes are TRBV19 and TRBJ1-1, with no clear D. V was cut by 8 bases and J by 1 base, with 11 bases left in between. The CDR3 loop spans 13 amino acids. In germline, CDR1 is LNHDA, CDR2 SQIVND (reference sequence). The CDR3 sequence is CASRKVGNTEAFF. The DNA for the CDR3 is TGTGCCAGTCGGAAAGTGGGGAACACTGAAGCTTTCTTT.